The subject of this entry is one TCR beta chain. The antigen is undetermined. Unmatched junction bases numbered 8, after V lost 9 bases and J lost 0 bases. The length of the CDR3 is 16 residues. CDR1 is SGHRS and CDR2 is YFSETQ in the germline V gene. The data were obtained in a study of STAT5B mutations in CD4+ large granular lymphocyte leukemia. Study-level points and caveats: Patient CD4-sorted repertoires stayed more clonal than healthy ones after leukemic-clone removal.

Assay used: immunoSEQ multiplex PCR; TCRdb lists only in-frame clones, some missing. The table lists 30,000 to 35,000 clones, about 87% of them singletons. The sequenced material came from CD4+ T cells from blood buffy coats. This chain joins TRBV5-1 and TRBJ2-6; TRBD1 matches 8 bases. The TCR was taken from a human donor in good health. The CDR3 loop is CAKLTGDNSGANVLTF. For the CDR3, the DNA is TGCGCCAAATTGACAGGGGATAACTCTGGGGCCAACGTCCTGACTTTC.